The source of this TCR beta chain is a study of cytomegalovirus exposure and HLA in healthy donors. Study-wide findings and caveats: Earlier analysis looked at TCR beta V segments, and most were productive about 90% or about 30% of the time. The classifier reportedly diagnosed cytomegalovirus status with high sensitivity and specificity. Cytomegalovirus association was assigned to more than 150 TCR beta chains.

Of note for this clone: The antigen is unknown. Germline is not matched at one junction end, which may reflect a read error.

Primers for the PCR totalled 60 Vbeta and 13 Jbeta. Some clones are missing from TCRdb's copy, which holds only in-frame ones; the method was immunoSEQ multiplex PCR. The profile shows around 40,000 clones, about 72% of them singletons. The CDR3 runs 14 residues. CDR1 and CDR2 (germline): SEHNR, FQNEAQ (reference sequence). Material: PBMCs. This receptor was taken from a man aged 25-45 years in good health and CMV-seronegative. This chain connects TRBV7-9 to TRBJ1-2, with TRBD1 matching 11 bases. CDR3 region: CSSSLAGTGGSYTF. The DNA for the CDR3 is TGTTCCAGCAGCTTAGCGGGGACAGGGGGAAGCTACACCTTC.